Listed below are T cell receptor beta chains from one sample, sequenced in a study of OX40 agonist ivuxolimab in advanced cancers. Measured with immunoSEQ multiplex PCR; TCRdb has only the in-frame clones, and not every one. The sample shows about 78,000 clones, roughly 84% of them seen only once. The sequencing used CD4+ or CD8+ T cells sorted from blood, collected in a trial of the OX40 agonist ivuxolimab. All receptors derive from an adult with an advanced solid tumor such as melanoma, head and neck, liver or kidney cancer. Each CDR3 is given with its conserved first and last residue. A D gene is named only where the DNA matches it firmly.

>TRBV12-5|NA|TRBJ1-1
CASGLPFEAFF
TGTGCTAGTGGTTTGCCCTTTGAAGCTTTCTTT
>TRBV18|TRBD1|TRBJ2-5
CASSPPGQMKTQYF
TGTGCCAGCTCACCACCGGGACAGATGAAGACCCAGTACTTC
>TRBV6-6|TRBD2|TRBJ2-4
CASSYQGVGRDIQYF
TGTGCCAGCAGTTACCAAGGGGTGGGGAGGGACATTCAGTACTTC
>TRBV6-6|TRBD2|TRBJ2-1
CASSYSSRAGDNEQFF
TGTGCCAGCAGTTACTCGAGCAGGGCGGGAGACAATGAGCAGTTCTTC
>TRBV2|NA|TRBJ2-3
CASRPWELDTQYF
TGTGCCAGCAGGCCCTGGGAGCTAGATACGCAGTATTTT
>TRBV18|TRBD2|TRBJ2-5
CASSPQRESIETQYF
TGTGCCAGCTCACCCCAGCGGGAGAGTATAGAGACCCAGTACTTC
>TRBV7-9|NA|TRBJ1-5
CASTTGHSNQPQHF
TGTGCCAGCACAACGGGGCATAGCAATCAGCCCCAGCATTTT
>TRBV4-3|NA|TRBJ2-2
CASSLSRVGELFF
TGCGCCAGCAGCCTAAGTCGGGTCGGGGAGCTGTTTTTT
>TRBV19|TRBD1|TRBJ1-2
CASRGPGQVPWGGYTF
TGTGCCAGTAGGGGACCGGGACAGGTCCCCTGGGGCGGCTACACCTTC
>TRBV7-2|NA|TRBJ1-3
CASSPPVRSGNTIYF
TGTGCCAGCAGCCCACCCGTGAGGTCTGGAAACACCATATATTTT
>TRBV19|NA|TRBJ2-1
CASSIDRASQIYNEQFF
TGTGCCAGTAGTATAGATCGCGCTAGTCAAATCTACAATGAGCAGTTCTTC